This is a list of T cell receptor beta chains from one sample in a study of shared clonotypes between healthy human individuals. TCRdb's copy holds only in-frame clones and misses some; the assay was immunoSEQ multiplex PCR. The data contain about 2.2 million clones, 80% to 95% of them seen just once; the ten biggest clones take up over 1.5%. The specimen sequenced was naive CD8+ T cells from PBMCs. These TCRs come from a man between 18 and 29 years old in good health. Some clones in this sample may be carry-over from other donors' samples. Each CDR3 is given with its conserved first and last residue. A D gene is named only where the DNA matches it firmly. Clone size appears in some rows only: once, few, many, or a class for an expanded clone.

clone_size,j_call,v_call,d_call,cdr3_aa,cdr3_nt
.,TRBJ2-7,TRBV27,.,CASSDGSSYEQYF,TGTGCCAGCAGTGACGGGAGCTCCTACGAGCAGTACTTC
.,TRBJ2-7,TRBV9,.,CASSPRRGQSEQYF,TGTGCCAGCAGCCCGCGGAGGGGGCAAAGCGAGCAGTACTTC
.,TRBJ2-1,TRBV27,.,CASSLRATYNEQFF,TGTGCCAGCAGTTTGAGAGCCACCTACAATGAGCAGTTCTTC
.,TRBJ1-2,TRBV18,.,CASSPPDRHPYGYTF,TGTGCCAGCTCACCGCCCGACAGGCACCCGTATGGCTACACCTTC
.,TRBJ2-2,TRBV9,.,CASSDATAGELFF,TGTGCCAGCAGCGATGCGACAGCCGGGGAGCTGTTTTTT
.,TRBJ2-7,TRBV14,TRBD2,CASSHRDYRTYEQYF,TGTGCCAGCAGCCACCGGGACTATCGGACCTACGAGCAGTACTTC
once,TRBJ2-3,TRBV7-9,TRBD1,CASSLVQGETDTQYF,TGTGCCAGCAGCTTAGTACAGGGGGAGACAGATACGCAGTATTTT
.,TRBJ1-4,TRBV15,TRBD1,CATSRPGGISYEKLFF,TGTGCCACCAGCAGACCAGGGGGTATCTCTTATGAAAAACTGTTTTTT
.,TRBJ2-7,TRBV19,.,CASSIGVSYYEQYF,TGTGCCAGTAGTATAGGGGTTTCCTACTACGAGCAGTACTTC
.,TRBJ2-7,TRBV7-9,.,CASSSGLATYEQYF,TGTGCCAGCAGCTCAGGTCTAGCCACCTACGAGCAGTACTTC
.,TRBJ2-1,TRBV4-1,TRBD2,CASSTSGGSYNEQFF,TGCGCCAGCAGCACTAGCGGGGGCTCCTACAATGAGCAGTTCTTC
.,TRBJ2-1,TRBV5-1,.,CASSLAYSREQFF,TGCGCCAGCAGCTTGGCCTATTCGCGGGAGCAGTTCTTC
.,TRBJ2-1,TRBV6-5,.,CASQEASYNEQFF,TGTGCCAGTCAGGAGGCGTCCTACAATGAGCAGTTCTTC
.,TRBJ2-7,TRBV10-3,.,CAISSPISSYEQYF,TGTGCCATCAGTTCGCCCATAAGCTCCTACGAGCAGTACTTC
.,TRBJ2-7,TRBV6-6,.,CASSYSNGGVYEQYF,TGTGCCAGCAGTTACTCGAATGGGGGAGTCTACGAGCAGTACTTC
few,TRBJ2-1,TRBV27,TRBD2,CASSPGTSSYNEQFF,TGTGCCAGCAGTCCCGGGACTAGCTCCTACAATGAGCAGTTCTTC
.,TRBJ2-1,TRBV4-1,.,CASSQDWGRGRNEQFF,TGCGCCAGCAGCCAAGATTGGGGCAGGGGCCGCAATGAGCAGTTCTTC
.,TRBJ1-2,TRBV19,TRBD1,CASSIRTGSVFYGYTF,TGTGCCAGTAGTATTAGGACAGGTTCCGTGTTCTATGGCTACACCTTC
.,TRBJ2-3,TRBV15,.,CATSKRTDTQYF,TGTGCCACCAGCAAGAGGACAGATACGCAGTATTTT
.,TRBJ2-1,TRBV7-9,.,CASSLAGSGVEQFF,TGTGCCAGCAGCTTAGCAGGGAGTGGTGTTGAGCAGTTCTTC
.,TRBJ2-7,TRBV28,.,CASTETGTLYEQYF,TGTGCCAGCACGGAGACCGGGACACTTTACGAGCAGTACTTC
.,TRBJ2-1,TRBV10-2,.,CATLGGWQFF,TGCGCCACCCTAGGTGGGTGGCAGTTCTTC